Below, 27 T cell receptor beta chains from the same sample are listed, as sequenced in a study of blood T cells in healthy people across ages. Using a J-beta primer mix together with a sample-barcoded 5' primer, a second PCR was run for about 6 to 11 cycles. Each CDR3 protein gets one entry after TCRdb re-called the 5' RACE reads with MiXCR. There are about 1.1 million distinct CDR3 sequences in the sample; less than 45% occur only once, and 13% lies in the top ten. What was sequenced was blood. These receptors were obtained from a young man in good health.

This rearrangement joins TRBV21-1 to TRBJ1-2. TRBV21-1 is recorded as a pseudogene. The CDR3 contains 14 residues. The CDR3 DNA is TGTGCCAGCAGCAAAGGGCCCAACCCTTGTGGCTACACCTTC. Translation gives CASSKGPNPCGYTF.

The CDR3, as DNA: TGTGCCAGCAGTCCCAATTCAGATACGCAGTATTTT. Residues: CASSPNSDTQYF. The chain couples TRBV25-1 to TRBJ2-3; D gene uncertain. This CDR3 spans 12 amino acids. The V gene lost 5 bases and the J gene lost 4 bases, with 7 bases spanning the gap. Germline V gene lookup returns CDR1 MGHDK and CDR2 SYGVNS.

The table lists this clonotype with a few counts. The rearrangement joins TRBV6-6 to TRBJ2-1; unclear D gene. Germline V gives CDR1 MNHNY, CDR2 SVGAGI (reference sequence). Trimming removed 6 bases from V and 5 bases from J, with 11 bases in between. This CDR3 has 13 amino acids. The CDR3 loop reads CASSNLSDNEQFF. CDR3 DNA sequence: TGTGCCAGCAGCAACCTCTCGGACAATGAGCAGTTCTTC.

This clonotype was counted only a few times. This rearrangement joins TRBV7-9 to TRBJ1-1, with D unclear. The CDR3 runs to 16 residues. Deletions cut 2 bases from V and 1 base from J, with 14 bases between. Germline loops: CDR1 SEHNR, CDR2 FQNEAQ (reference sequence). The DNA for the CDR3 is TGTGCCAGCAGCTTAACCGCTACCACGCAGAACACTGAAGCTTTCTTT. Translating gives CASSLTATTQNTEAFF.

This clonotype was seen a handful of times. This sequence joins TRBV6-5 and TRBJ1-2; 7 bases agree with TRBD1. Germline CDR1 MNHEY, CDR2 SVGAGI. The V gene end was trimmed by 6 bases and the J gene end by 7 bases; junction bases not matched to a gene: 8. This CDR3 has 13 residues. The CDR3 bases are TGTGCCAGCAGAAACGGACAGGACTCTGGCTACACCTTC. Its translation: CASRNGQDSGYTF.

A remark on this clonotype: A much larger clone sits a single nucleotide away, making a read error possible. This chain joins TRBV12-3 or TRBV12-4 and TRBJ1-5; TRBD1 might be the D (5 bases). V was clipped by 7 bases and J by 2 bases, with 12 bases between them. The CDR3 contains 14 residues. The CDR3 here is CASKSDIRNQPQHF. In DNA, the CDR3 is TGTGCCAGCAAGTCGGACATTCGCAATCAGCCCCAGCATTTT.

This clonotype appeared a few times. The gene calls are TRBV6-2 or TRBV6-3 and TRBJ1-2; D possibly corresponds to TRBD1 (6 bases). Germline V lookup: CDR1 MNHEY, CDR2 SVGEGT. The CDR3 loop spans 14 amino acids. Trimming shortened V by 2 bases and J by 7 bases, and 14 bases separated the two germline ends. CDR3 DNA sequence: TGTGCCAGCAGTTACCAACAGGGTGGAAGTGGCTACACCTTC. As protein: CASSYQQGGSGYTF.

The genes are TRBV7-2 and TRBJ2-3; a possible D gene is TRBD1 (5 bases). The CDR3 sequence is 15 residues long. Germline values: CDR1 SGHTA, CDR2 FQGNSA. The V end lost 6 bases, the J end lost 3 bases, and 16 bases lay between the germline ends. The chain's CDR3 is CASRQGEVATDTQYF. The CDR3, as DNA: TGTGCCAGCAGGCAGGGCGAGGTGGCAACAGATACGCAGTATTTT. Filled out from reference TRBV7-2 and TRBJ2-3, the complete variable domain reads GAGVSQSPSNKVTEKGKDVELRCDPISGHTALYWYRQSLGQGLEFLIYFQGNSAPDKSGLPSDRFSAERTGGSVSTLTIQRTQQEDSAVYLCASRQGEVATDTQYFGPGTRLTVL.

In this sample, this clonotype turned up a few times. The rearrangement uses TRBV27 and TRBJ1-6; no clear D gene. Germline loops: CDR1 MNHEY, CDR2 SMNVEV (reference sequence). There are 13 residues in the CDR3. The V gene lost 6 bases and the J gene lost 6 bases, with 9 bases spanning the gap. CDR3 nucleotides: TGTGCCAGCAGGGAGGGAAGTAATTCACCCCTCCACTTT. It specifies CASREGSNSPLHF.

A few counts support this clonotype. Germline and junction disagree at one end, which may indicate a read error. The chain links TRBV18 to TRBJ2-1, with TRBD2 matching 10 bases. The CDR3 is made up of 15 amino acids. Germline values: CDR1 KGHSH, CDR2 LQKENI. CDR3 DNA sequence: TGTGCCAGCTCACCCGGACGAGCGGGGGGGAATGAGCAGTTATTC. Translation gives CASSPGRAGGNEQLF.

This clonotype has just one count. This chain links TRBV11-2 with TRBJ2-5; D is uncertain. Looked up from germline, CDR1 is SGHAT and CDR2 is FQNNGV. The CDR3 has 15 residues. Trimming stripped 5 bases from V and 2 bases from J, with 15 bases between. The CDR3 here is CASSPRVGLQETQYF. CDR3 coding DNA: TGTGCCAGCAGCCCGCGTGTAGGGCTACAAGAGACCCAGTACTTC.

The chain links TRBV9 to TRBJ1-5, with a tentative D call TRBD1 (5 bases). This CDR3 has 13 residues. Germline CDR1 SGDLS, CDR2 YYNGEE. V was clipped by 4 bases and J by 8 bases, with 13 bases between them. Here the CDR3 reads CASSLDPGEPQHF. The CDR3 DNA reads TGTGCCAGCAGCTTGGACCCGGGGGAGCCCCAGCATTTT.

This chain joins TRBV7-2 and TRBJ1-5; TRBD1 aligns across 8 bases. The V segment lost 4 bases and the J segment 2 bases; nucleotides outside the gene matches: 4. This CDR3 comprises 15 residues. Germline values: CDR1 SGHTA, CDR2 FQGNSA. CDR3 sequence (DNA): TGTGCCAGCAGCTCATCGACAGGGGGCAATCAGCCCCAGCATTTT. This codes for CASSSSTGGNQPQHF.

With respect to this clonotype: This clone may be a read error of a much larger clone one base away. The chain is built from TRBV28 and TRBJ2-3; 9 bases match TRBD1. Germline-derived CDR1 and CDR2 are MDHEN and SYDVKM. V shed 3 bases and J 5 bases; nucleotides not matched to a gene: 6. This CDR3 has 15 residues. CDR3 sequence reads: CASSFPGQGIDTQYF. For the CDR3, the DNA is TGTGCCAGCAGTTTCCCGGGACAGGGAATAGATACGCAGTATTTT.

The sample holds one count of this clonotype. This chain connects TRBV12-3 or TRBV12-4 to TRBJ2-6; TRBD2 might be the D (5 bases). This CDR3 contains 15 residues. With 6 bases removed from V and 4 bases from J, the gap between germline ends came to 13 bases. Here the CDR3 DNA reads TGTGCCAGCAGGTTGGAGGCCTCGGGGGCCAACGTCCTGACTTTC. It is translated as CASRLEASGANVLTF.

This clonotype was seen only a few times. V is TRBV9 and J is TRBJ1-2; tentative D call: TRBD1 (6 bases). CDR1 is SGDLS and CDR2 is YYNGEE in the germline V gene. The germline V and J ends were trimmed by 3 bases and 5 bases, with 17 bases remaining between them. The CDR3 contains 15 residues. CDR3 nucleotides: TGTGCCAGCAGCGCCCAAGGGGGAATAGGGTATGGCTACACCTTC. As protein: CASSAQGGIGYGYTF.

The V gene is TRBV28, the J gene TRBJ1-1, with 9 bases aligning to TRBD1. Looked up from germline, CDR1 is MDHEN and CDR2 is SYDVKM. With V trimmed by 6 bases and J by 5 bases, 16 bases remained unmatched. The CDR3 has 17 amino acids. This chain's CDR3 is CASSSLGGGQGGTEAFF. Written as DNA, the CDR3 is TGTGCCAGCAGCTCGTTGGGGGGGGGACAGGGAGGTACTGAAGCTTTCTTT.

Worth noting for this clonotype: The germline gene is not matched at one end of the junction; a read error may be the cause. This CDR3 reads CAGSQGLGQGNQPQHF. In DNA form, the CDR3 reads TGCGCCGGCAGCCAAGGCCTGGGACAGGGGAATCAGCCCCAGCATTTT. The rearrangement uses TRBV4-3 and TRBJ1-5, with 10 bases aligning to TRBD1. CDR3 length: 16 residues. Per germline, CDR1 LGHNA and CDR2 YSLEER.

This rearrangement joins TRBV12-3 or TRBV12-4 to TRBJ1-1; possibly TRBD1 for D (5 bases). This CDR3 spans 15 amino acids. V was cut by 7 bases and J by 5 bases, with 20 bases left in between. The CDR3 spells CASTKAPGTGTEAFF. The DNA of the CDR3 is TGTGCCAGCACTAAAGCCCCAGGGACCGGGACTGAAGCTTTCTTT.

The rearrangement uses TRBV2 and TRBJ2-1; 11 bases map to TRBD2. The V gene's germline CDR1 is SNHLY and CDR2 FYNNEI. V gave up 8 bases and J gave up 12 bases; unmatched junction bases: 24. This CDR3 is built from 18 residues. CDR3 DNA sequence: TGTGCCAGCCCTCCTCCGGAACTAGCGGGGGTATCTACAATGAGGCAGTTCTTC. Protein: CASPPPELAGVSTMRQFF.

This clonotype was counted a few times. The CDR3 nucleotides are TGTGCCAGCAGCCAAGAGGTTGGGGGCCCTTACAATGAGCAGTTCTTC. Its translation is CASSQEVGGPYNEQFF. This rearrangement joins TRBV14 to TRBJ2-1, with D perhaps matching TRBD1 (6 bases). The CDR3 is made up of 16 amino acids. Between the trimmed V and J ends, which lost 0 bases and 4 bases, there was a span of 13 bases. The germline CDR1 and CDR2 sequences are SGHDN and FVKESK.

The chain is built from TRBV9 and TRBJ2-3, with D unclear. CDR3 length equals 14 residues. Per the germline V gene, CDR1 is SGDLS and CDR2 is YYNGEE. V was pared by 4 bases and J by 0 bases, with 9 bases between. As DNA, the CDR3 is TGTGCCAGCAGCTCTCAAACTAGCACAGATACGCAGTATTTT. Translating it yields CASSSQTSTDTQYF.

The chain joins TRBV30 to TRBJ2-1; D ambiguous. The CDR3 runs 13 residues. Germline V gene lookup returns CDR1 GTSNPN and CDR2 SVGIG (reference sequence). With 5 bases removed from V and 7 bases from J, the gap between germline ends came to 15 bases. CDR3 nucleotides: TGTGCCTGGTGGCAGCCACCAAATAATGAGCAGTTCTTC. Its protein is CAWWQPPNNEQFF. Drawing the rest from reference TRBV30 and TRBJ2-1, the complete variable domain is SQTIHQWPATLVQPVGSPLSLECTVEGTSNPNLYWYRQAAGRGLQLLFYSVGIGQISSEVPQNLSASRPQDRQFILSSKKLLLSDSGFYLCAWWQPPNNEQFFGPGTRLTVL.

The rearrangement uses TRBV27 and TRBJ2-5; a possible D gene is TRBD2 (6 bases). Germline lookup yields CDR1 MNHEY and CDR2 SMNVEV (reference sequence). The CDR3 covers 15 residues. Trimming pared 2 bases from V and 9 bases from J, leaving 19 bases between. The CDR3 region is CASSLEVGPSGAQYF. The CDR3 DNA follows: TGTGCCAGCAGTTTAGAGGTAGGGCCCTCGGGGGCCCAGTACTTC.

This clonotype was observed a few times. The chain links TRBV7-2 to TRBJ1-1; D is unclear. Germline CDR1 reads SGHTA; CDR2 reads FQGNSA. This CDR3 spans 12 amino acids. Trimming took off 7 bases at V and 5 bases at J, with 11 bases between the two ends. CDR3 sequence: CASTFIGTEAFF. DNA of the CDR3: TGTGCCAGCACCTTCATCGGGACTGAAGCTTTCTTT.

The J gene is TRBJ1-4, the V gene TRBV24-1; D remains unclear. The CDR3 runs to 21 residues. Germline V gene sequence: CDR1 KGHDR, CDR2 SFDVKD. The V end lost 0 bases, the J end lost 0 bases, and 22 bases lay between the germline ends. CDR3 sequence: CATSDLPDGIGSQPTNEKLFF. The CDR3 DNA sequence: TGTGCCACCAGTGATTTGCCCGACGGCATCGGGTCCCAACCAACTAATGAAAAACTGTTTTTT.

Comment on this clonotype: One base away lies a much larger clone, so this may be a sequencing read error. This sequence joins TRBV27 and TRBJ2-3; D may be TRBD2 (5 bases). CDR3 size: 13 residues. CDR1 is MNHEY and CDR2 is SMNVEV in the germline V gene (reference sequence). V lost 5 bases, J lost 4 bases, and 10 bases lay in between. CDR3 amino acids: CASSADFADTQYF. CDR3 bases: TGTGCCAGCAGTGCGGACTTTGCAGATACGCAGTATTTT.